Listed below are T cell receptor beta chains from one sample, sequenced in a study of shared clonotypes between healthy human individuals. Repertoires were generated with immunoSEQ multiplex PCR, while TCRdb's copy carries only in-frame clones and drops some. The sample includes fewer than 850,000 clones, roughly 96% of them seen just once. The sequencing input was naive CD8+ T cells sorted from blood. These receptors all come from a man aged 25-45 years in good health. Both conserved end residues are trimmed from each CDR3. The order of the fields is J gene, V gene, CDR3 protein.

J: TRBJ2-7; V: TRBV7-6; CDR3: ASSLGDRVDEQY
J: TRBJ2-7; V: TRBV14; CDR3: ASSETGGAYEQY
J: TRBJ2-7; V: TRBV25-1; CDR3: ASSGAETSSYEQY
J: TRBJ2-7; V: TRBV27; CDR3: ASSLSGTGTHEQY
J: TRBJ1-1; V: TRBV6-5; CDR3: ASTTPSLNTEAF
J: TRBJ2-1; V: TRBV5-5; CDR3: ASSHTPARAEQF
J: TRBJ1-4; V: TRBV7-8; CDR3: ASSFPQGELNEKLF
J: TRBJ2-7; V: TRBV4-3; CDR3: ASSQDRNPSYEQY
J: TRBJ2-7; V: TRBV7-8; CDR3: ASSLAGGYEQY
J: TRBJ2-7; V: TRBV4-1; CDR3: ASSQGNGPYEQY
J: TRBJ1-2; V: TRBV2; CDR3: ASSAPHDGGGTNYGYT
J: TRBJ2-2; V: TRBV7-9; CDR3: ASSFINANTGELF
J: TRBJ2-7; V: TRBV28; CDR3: ASSPGLADTLY
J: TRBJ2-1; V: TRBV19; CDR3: ASSILYNEQF
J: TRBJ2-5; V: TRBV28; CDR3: ASSLYEGAHQETQY
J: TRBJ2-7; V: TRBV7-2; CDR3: ASSLGSDEQY
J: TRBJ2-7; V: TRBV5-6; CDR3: ASSSDERYEQY
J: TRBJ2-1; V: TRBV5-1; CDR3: ASQPGLAINNEQF
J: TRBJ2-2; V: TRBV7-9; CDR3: ASRGDRDNTGELF
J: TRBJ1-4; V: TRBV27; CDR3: ASSLSIRQTTNEKLF
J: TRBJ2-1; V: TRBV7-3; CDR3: ASSQGQGAYNEQF
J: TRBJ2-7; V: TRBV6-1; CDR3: ASSDVLPYEQY
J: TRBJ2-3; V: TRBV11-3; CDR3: ASSSYNPQGGVPDTQY
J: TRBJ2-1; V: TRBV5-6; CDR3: ASSLGQNEQF
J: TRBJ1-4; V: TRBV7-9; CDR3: AIEVFEGTIRKLF
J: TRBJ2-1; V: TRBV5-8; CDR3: ASSSGTSGYNEQF
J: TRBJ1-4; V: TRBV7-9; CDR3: ASSLILNREPF
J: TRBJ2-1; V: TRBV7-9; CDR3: ASSLLKGLSSYNEQF
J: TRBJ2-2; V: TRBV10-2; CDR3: ASRGGTGELF
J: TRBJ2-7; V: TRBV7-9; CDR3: ASSLRPTGFLAEQY
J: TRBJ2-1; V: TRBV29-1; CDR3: SVEREDGYNEQF
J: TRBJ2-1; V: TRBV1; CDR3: TGPREQYNEQF
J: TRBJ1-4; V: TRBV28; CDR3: ASSLVGGEKLF
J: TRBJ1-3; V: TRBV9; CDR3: ASSAQGAGNTIY
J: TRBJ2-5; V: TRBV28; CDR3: ASSPRMIQETQY
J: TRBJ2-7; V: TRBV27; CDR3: ASGTIGTGSYEQY
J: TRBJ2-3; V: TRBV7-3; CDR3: ASSLPDGTDTQY
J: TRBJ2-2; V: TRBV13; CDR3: ASSRDRTNTGELF
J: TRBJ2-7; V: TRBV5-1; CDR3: ALDAGEQY
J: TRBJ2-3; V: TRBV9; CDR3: ASSVSFGRELDTQY
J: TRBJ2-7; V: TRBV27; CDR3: ASRAGGWTSYEQY
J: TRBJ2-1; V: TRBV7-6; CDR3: ASSLASLALYNEQF
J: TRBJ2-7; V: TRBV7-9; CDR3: ASSPSIQGGHEQY
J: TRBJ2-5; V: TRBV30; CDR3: AWTGGIKEETQY
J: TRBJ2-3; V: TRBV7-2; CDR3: ASTLPPTDTQY
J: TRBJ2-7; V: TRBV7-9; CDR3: ASSPSRTGGWEQY
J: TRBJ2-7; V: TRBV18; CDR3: ASSPNRDGTYEQY
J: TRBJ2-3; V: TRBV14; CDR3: ASSQDLWRWCRTDTQY
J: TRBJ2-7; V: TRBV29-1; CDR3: SVDGSDDYEQY
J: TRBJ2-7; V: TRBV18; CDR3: ASSSNMGIVYEQY
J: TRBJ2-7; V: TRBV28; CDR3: ASSLHLGYEQY
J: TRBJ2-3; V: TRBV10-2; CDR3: ASSQFTSTDTQY
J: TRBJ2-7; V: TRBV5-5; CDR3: ASSLAVSYEQY
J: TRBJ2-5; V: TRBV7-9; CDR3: ASSYRLAGAETQY
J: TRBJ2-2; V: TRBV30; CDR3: AWRPGANTGELF
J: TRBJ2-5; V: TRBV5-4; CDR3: ASSSGLAPIETQY
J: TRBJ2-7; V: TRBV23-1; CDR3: ASSQNRQAGVGYEQY
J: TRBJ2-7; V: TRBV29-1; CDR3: SAALTRAGFYEQY